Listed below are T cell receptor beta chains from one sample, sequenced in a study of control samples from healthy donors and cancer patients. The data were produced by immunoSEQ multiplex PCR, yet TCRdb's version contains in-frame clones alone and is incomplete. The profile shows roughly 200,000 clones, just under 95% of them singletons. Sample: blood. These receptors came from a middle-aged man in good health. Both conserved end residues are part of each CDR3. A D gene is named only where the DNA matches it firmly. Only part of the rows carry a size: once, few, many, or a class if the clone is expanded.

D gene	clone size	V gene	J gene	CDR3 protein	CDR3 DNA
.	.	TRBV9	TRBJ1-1	CASSPTPGNTEAFF	TGTGCCAGCAGCCCGACCCCGGGGAACACTGAAGCTTTCTTT
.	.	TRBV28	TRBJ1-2	CASSSPMGQGKPWGYTF	TGTGCCAGCAGTTCCCCCATGGGACAAGGGAAGCCTTGGGGCTACACCTTC
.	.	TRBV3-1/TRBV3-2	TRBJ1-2	CASSQDSRGYTF	TGTGCCAGCAGCCAAGATTCAAGGGGCTACACCTTC
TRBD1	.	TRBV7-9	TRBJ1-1	CASSHRTGDTEAFF	TGTGCCAGCAGTCACAGGACAGGAGACACTGAAGCTTTCTTT
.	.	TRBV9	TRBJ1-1	CASSPGQLTEAFF	TGTGCCAGCAGCCCCGGACAGTTGACTGAAGCTTTCTTT
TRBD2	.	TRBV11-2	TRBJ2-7	CASSPTSGGPAEQYF	TGTGCCAGCAGCCCGACTAGCGGGGGGCCTGCAGAGCAGTACTTC
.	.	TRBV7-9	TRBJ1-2	CASSLGSAGDGYTF	TGTGCCAGCAGCTTAGGATCGGCAGGGGACGGCTACACCTTC
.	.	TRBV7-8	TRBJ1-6	CASSSQEGRYSPLHF	TGTGCCAGCAGCTCCCAGGAGGGCAGATATTCACCCCTCCACTTT
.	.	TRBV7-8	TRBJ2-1	CASSFRREYNEQFF	TGTGCCAGCAGCTTTCGGAGAGAGTACAATGAGCAGTTCTTC
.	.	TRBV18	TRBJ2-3	CASSPPSTDTQYF	TGTGCCAGCTCACCTCCTAGCACAGATACGCAGTATTTT
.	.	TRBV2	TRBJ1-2	CASRVTADGYTF	TGTGCCAGCAGGGTTACGGCCGACGGCTACACCTTC
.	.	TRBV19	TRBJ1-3	CASSSRLSSGNTIYF	TGTGCCAGTAGTAGCCGTCTGAGCAGTGGAAACACCATATATTTT
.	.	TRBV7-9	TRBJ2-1	CASSLETVGEQFF	TGTGCCAGCAGCTTAGAAACGGTGGGTGAGCAGTTCTTC
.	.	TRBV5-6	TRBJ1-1	CASSPTLGEAFF	TGTGCCAGCAGCCCGACCCTGGGAGAAGCTTTCTTT
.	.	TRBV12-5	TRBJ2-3	CASGSTGDTQYF	TGTGCTAGTGGCTCTACGGGAGATACGCAGTATTTT
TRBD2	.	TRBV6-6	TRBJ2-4	CASSRPGGAKNIQYF	TGTGCCAGCAGCCGCCCGGGGGGAGCCAAAAACATTCAGTACTTC
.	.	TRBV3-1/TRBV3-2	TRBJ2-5	CASSLSGETQYF	TGTGCCAGCAGCCTCTCCGGGGAGACCCAGTACTTC
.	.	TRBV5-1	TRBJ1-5	CASSISGGGNQPQHF	TGCGCCAGCAGTATATCGGGGGGCGGGAATCAGCCCCAGCATTTT
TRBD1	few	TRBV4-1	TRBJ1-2	CASSQDPDRVYGYTF	TGCGCCAGCAGCCAAGACCCGGACAGGGTCTATGGCTACACCTTC